A single sample is the source of the 14 T cell receptor beta chains below, sequenced in a study of blood T cells in healthy people across ages. The use of a sample-barcoded 5' primer and a J-beta primer mix characterized a second PCR of about 7 to 12 cycles. MiXCR, run by TCRdb on the 5' RACE reads, gives a single entry per CDR3 protein. In the table there are hundreds of thousands of distinct CDR3 sequences, approximately 49% of which are singletons. The sample consisted of blood. These receptor sequences come from a woman aged 60-75 years in good health.

The V call is TRBV4-2, the J call TRBJ1-6, with 10 bases fitting TRBD1. CDR3 length: 16 residues. J lost 5 bases, V lost 5 bases, and 6 bases had no gene match. Germline lookup yields CDR1 LGHNA and CDR2 YNFKEQ. DNA for the CDR3: TGTGCCAGCAGCGAGACCGGGACAGGGGATAATTCACCCCTCCACTTT. Protein product: CASSETGTGDNSPLHF.

The chain has TRBV20-1 and TRBJ2-2; tentative D call: TRBD2 (6 bases). This CDR3 spans 13 amino acids. Between the trimmed V and J ends, which lost 1 base and 7 bases, there was a span of 10 bases. Germline CDR1 reads DFQATT; CDR2 reads SNEGSKA (reference sequence). DNA for the CDR3: TGCAGTGCTAGAGGGACTACGATCGGGGAGCTGTTTTTT. It codes for CSARGTTIGELFF.

This clonotype showed up just a few times. The chain recombines TRBV29-1 with TRBJ2-7; the D is unclear. CDR1 SQVTM and CDR2 ANQGSEA come from the germline V gene. The CDR3 consists of 14 residues. Trimming removed 3 bases from V and 0 bases from J, with 12 bases in between. CDR3 loop: CSVDVGPNSYEQYF. CDR3 nucleotide sequence: TGCAGCGTTGACGTTGGACCGAACTCCTACGAGCAGTACTTC.

The V call is TRBV10-3, the J call TRBJ1-6, with D tentatively TRBD1 (6 bases). The V and J ends lost 6 bases and 6 bases respectively, with 12 bases between them. Germline V gene lookup returns CDR1 ENHRY and CDR2 SYGVKD. The CDR3 extends over 14 amino acids. CDR3 in amino acids: CAIRSRGTNSPLHF. The CDR3 DNA reads as TGTGCCATCAGATCCAGGGGAACTAATTCACCCCTCCACTTT.

The chain carries TRBV9 and TRBJ2-1; TRBD2 agrees at 7 bases. The CDR3 extends over 19 amino acids. Germline V gene lookup returns CDR1 SGDLS and CDR2 YYNGEE. J lost 1 base, V lost 0 bases, and 13 bases had no gene match. The CDR3 DNA follows: TGTGCCAGCAGCGTAGGCATTCTCGGGGGAGGGTCGTCCTACAATGAGCAGTTCTTC. It encodes CASSVGILGGGSSYNEQFF.

This chain links TRBV18 with TRBJ1-2; no clear D. Germline CDR1 reads KGHSH; CDR2 reads LQKENI. The CDR3 contains 12 residues. V lost 0 bases, J lost 7 bases, and 6 bases lay in between. CDR3 nucleotides: TGTGCCAGCTCACCACCGACTACTGGCTACACCTTC. This translates into CASSPPTTGYTF.

This chain joins TRBV5-1 and TRBJ1-1; 7 bases align to TRBD1. V was clipped by 6 bases and J by 3 bases; unmatched bases: 11. This CDR3 contains 15 residues. Germline loops: CDR1 SGHRS, CDR2 YFSETQ. The CDR3 DNA reads as TGCGCCAGCAATAGGGAGGCAGGGGGGTACACTGAAGCTTTCTTT. Translating gives CASNREAGGYTEAFF. The full variable domain, rest sourced from reference TRBV5-1 and TRBJ1-1, is KAGVTQTPRYLIKTRGQQVTLSCSPISGHRSVSWYQQTPGQGLQFLFEYFSETQRNKGNFPGRFSGRQFSNSRSEMNVSTLELGDSALYLCASNREAGGYTEAFFGQGTRLTVV.

The chain is built from TRBV28 and TRBJ1-2; 7 nucleotides agree with TRBD1. The CDR3 consists of 15 residues. V gave up 4 bases and J gave up 3 bases; unmatched junction bases: 8. The V gene's germline CDR1 is MDHEN and CDR2 SYDVKM. CDR3 sequence: CASSSFTGQHYGYTF. For the CDR3, the DNA is TGTGCCAGCAGTTCCTTCACGGGACAGCACTATGGCTACACCTTC.

The V call is TRBV20-1, the J call TRBJ2-7; TRBD1 might be the D (6 bases). Germline V gene data show CDR1 as DFQATT and CDR2 as SNEGSKA (reference sequence). V lost 0 bases to trimming and J lost 6 bases, with 9 bases between them. There are 12 residues in the CDR3. Here the CDR3 reads CSARDPRGEQYF. In nucleotides, the CDR3 is TGCAGTGCTAGAGATCCCAGGGGCGAGCAGTACTTC.

This chain joins TRBV20-1 and TRBJ2-3; 9 bases map to TRBD2. Germline V gene data show CDR1 as DFQATT and CDR2 as SNEGSKA (reference sequence). The CDR3 is 17 residues long. Trimming cost V 0 bases and J 1 base; bases outside gene matches: 8. In nucleotides, the CDR3 is TGCAGTGCTAGAGATCCCTCTCGGACTAGCGGCACAGATACGCAGTATTTT. This gives the protein CSARDPSRTSGTDTQYF.

The rearrangement joins TRBV14 to TRBJ2-7, with 7 bases fitting TRBD1. V shed 1 base and J 5 bases; nucleotides not matched to a gene: 8. CDR1 and CDR2 from the germline V gene are SGHDN and FVKESK. This CDR3 is built from 15 residues. Here the CDR3 reads CASSQVDRVSHEQYF. The CDR3 nucleotides read TGTGCCAGCAGCCAAGTCGACAGGGTTTCCCACGAGCAGTACTTC.

In this sample, this clonotype turned up many times. The chain links TRBV4-2 to TRBJ2-1; D is possibly TRBD1 (6 bases). The germline V gene has CDR1 LGHNA and CDR2 YNFKEQ. This CDR3 comprises 13 residues. Trimming stripped 2 bases from V and 6 bases from J, with 8 bases between. The CDR3 region has the DNA TGTGCCAGCAGCCAAATACAGGGCAATGAGCAGTTCTTC. This gives the protein CASSQIQGNEQFF.

This clonotype was counted ten times or more. The gene calls are TRBV10-3 and TRBJ2-6; D remains ambiguous. V shed 0 bases and J shed 0 bases, with 6 bases lying between them. This CDR3 has 16 residues. CDR1 is ENHRY and CDR2 is SYGVKD in the germline V gene. For the CDR3, the DNA is TGTGCCATCAGTGAGTCTAGTGGCTCTGGGGCCAACGTCCTGACTTTC. The encoded protein is CAISESSGSGANVLTF.

This clonotype occurred a few times. The chain carries TRBV4-2 and TRBJ2-5; 8 positions match TRBD2. V was clipped by 1 base and J by 4 bases; unmatched bases: 8. This CDR3 has 16 residues. Germline CDR1 is LGHNA and CDR2 is YNFKEQ. The CDR3 spells CASSQAVSGIGETQYF. The DNA for the CDR3 is TGTGCCAGCAGCCAAGCGGTTAGCGGGATTGGAGAGACCCAGTACTTC.